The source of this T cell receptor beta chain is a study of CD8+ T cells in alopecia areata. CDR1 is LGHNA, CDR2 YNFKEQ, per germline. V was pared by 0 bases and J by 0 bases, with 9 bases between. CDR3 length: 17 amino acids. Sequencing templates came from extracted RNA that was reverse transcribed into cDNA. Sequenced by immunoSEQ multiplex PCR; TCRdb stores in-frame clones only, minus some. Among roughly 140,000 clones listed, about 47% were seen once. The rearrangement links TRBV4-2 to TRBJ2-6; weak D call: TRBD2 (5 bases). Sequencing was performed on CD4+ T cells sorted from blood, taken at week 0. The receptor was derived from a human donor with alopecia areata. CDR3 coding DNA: TGTGCCAGCAGCCAAGATACCCGGGGCTCTGGGGCCAACGTCCTGACTTTC. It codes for CASSQDTRGSGANVLTF.